This T cell receptor (beta chain) was sequenced during a study of beta chain features in type 1 diabetes. Findings and limits, study-wide: The study found that naive, central memory and Treg TCRB repertoires appeared more similar in patients than in healthy donors. TCRB CDR3 length was moderately but significantly reduced in all four CD4+ subsets of Type 1 diabetes patients.

The study reverse transcribed the entire isolated RNA, so it sequenced expressed TCRB transcripts. The protocol was immunoSEQ multiplex PCR, while the TCRdb copy is restricted to in-frame clones and leaves out a portion. The table has approximately 250,000 clones, 16% seen once. This CDR3 region has 13 residues. Germline values: CDR1 SGDLS, CDR2 YYNGEE. Trimming removed 3 bases at V and 5 bases at J, with 8 bases between. This clone was detected a few times. Antigen specificity is unknown. The origin of this receptor is a man aged 25-45 years with type 1 diabetes. The sample was naive CD4+ T cells from blood. The J gene is TRBJ2-2, the V gene TRBV9, with a weak D call TRBD2 (5 bases). CDR3 DNA: TGTGCCAGCAGCGCGGACTTGACCGGGGAGCTGTTTTTT. Its translation is CASSADLTGELFF.